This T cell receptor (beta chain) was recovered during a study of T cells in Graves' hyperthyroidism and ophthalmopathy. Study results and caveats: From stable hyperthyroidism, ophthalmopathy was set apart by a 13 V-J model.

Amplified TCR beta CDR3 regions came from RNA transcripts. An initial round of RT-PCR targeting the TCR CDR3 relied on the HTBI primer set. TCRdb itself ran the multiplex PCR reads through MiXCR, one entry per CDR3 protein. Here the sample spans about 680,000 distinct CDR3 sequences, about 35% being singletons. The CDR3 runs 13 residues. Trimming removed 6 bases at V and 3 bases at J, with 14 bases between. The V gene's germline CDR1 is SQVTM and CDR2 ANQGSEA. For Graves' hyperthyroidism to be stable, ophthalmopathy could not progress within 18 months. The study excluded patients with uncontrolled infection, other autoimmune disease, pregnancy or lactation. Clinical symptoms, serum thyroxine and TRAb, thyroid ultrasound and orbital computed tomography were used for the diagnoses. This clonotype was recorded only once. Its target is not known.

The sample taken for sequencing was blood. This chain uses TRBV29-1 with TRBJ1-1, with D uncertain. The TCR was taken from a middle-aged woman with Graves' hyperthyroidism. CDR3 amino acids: CSVSRDGYTEAFF. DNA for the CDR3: TGCAGCGTCTCCCGCGACGGCTACACTGAAGCTTTCTTT.